The source of this T cell receptor (beta chain) is a study of vaccination effects on CD4 cells after COVID-19. About the study: All participants had two doses of either the BNT162b2 or mRNA-1273 vaccine. Samples came from two convalescent patients 16 days and one week before vaccination. Findings and limits, study-wide: The study found marked clonal contraction of infection- and vaccine-induced clones late after vaccination.

Viral peptide pools were used in the ViraFEST assay to expand antigen-specific CD4+ T cells, and sequencing came afterward. The culture ran for about 11 days, and then CD4+ T cells were isolated. The person had a PCR-confirmed SARS-CoV-2 infection during March to December 2020. Half the medium was swapped for IL-2 medium on days 3 and 7. This clone was observed a handful of times. Antigen unknown. Only in-frame clones appear in the TCRdb table, and some are missing; sequencing was by immunoSEQ multiplex PCR. The table records 20,000 to 25,000 clones, roughly 70% of them present only once. The CDR3 runs 13 residues. Per germline, CDR1 LGHDT and CDR2 YNNKEL (reference sequence). Trimming shortened V by 5 bases and J by 9 bases, and 14 bases separated the two germline ends.

The sequencing used CD4+ T cells from PBMCs cultured with a peptide pool, collected before COVID-19 vaccination. The TCR sequence derives from a human donor who had a prior SARS-CoV-2 infection. The chain recombines TRBV3-1 (or the pseudogene TRBV3-2) with TRBJ2-1; either TRBD1 or TRBD2 may fit D (5 bases each). The CDR3 here is CASSYNTRGEQFF. CDR3 DNA sequence: TGTGCCAGCAGCTATAACACTAGGGGTGAGCAGTTCTTC.